This section outlines one T cell receptor beta chain sequence together with its context. Other nucleotide sequences in the sample specify the same CDR3. CDR3 length equals 14 residues. V shed 3 bases and J 6 bases; nucleotides not matched to a gene: 3. CDR1 and CDR2 (germline): GTSNPN, SVGIG (reference sequence). The data stem from a study of T cell changes during pregnancy in multiple sclerosis. Clones were read by immunoSEQ multiplex PCR, and TCRdb kept only the in-frame ones, dropping some. The sample has tens of thousands of clones, around 91% seen once. The V gene is TRBV30, the J gene TRBJ2-2, with TRBD2 identical over 11 bases. This TCR came from a female donor in good health, enrolled as a control in a pregnancy study. This specimen was CD4+ T cells from peripheral blood mononuclear cells, taken in the third trimester of pregnancy. The CDR3 coding sequence is TGTGCCTGGAGCCCGGGACTAGCGGCCGGGGAGCTGTTTTTT. This translates into CAWSPGLAAGELFF. The entire variable domain, with the rest obtained from reference TRBV30 and TRBJ2-2, is as follows: SQTIHQWPATLVQPVGSPLSLECTVEGTSNPNLYWYRQAAGRGLQLLFYSVGIGQISSEVPQNLSASRPQDRQFILSSKKLLLSDSGFYLCAWSPGLAAGELFFGEGSRLTVL.